This T cell receptor (beta chain) was recorded in a study of regulatory T cells in long-lasting Graves disease. The V segment lost 3 bases and the J segment 6 bases; nucleotides outside the gene matches: 12. The CDR3 has 19 amino acids. The time point is: persistent/refractory GD, antithyroid drugs over 5 years with positive TRAb. Scientists built the TCR library using RNA that was extracted from PBMCs. Building the TCR beta libraries relied on iRepertoire HTBI primers, and CDR3 regions underwent Arm-PCR. One entry per CDR3 protein, called by TCRdb with MiXCR from the multiplex PCR reads. There are around 400,000 distinct CDR3 sequences in the sample; about a quarter occur only once, and about a quarter lies in the top ten. This clonotype was detected only a few times.

This receptor was obtained from a female donor with Graves disease. The rearrangement links TRBV12-3 or TRBV12-4 to TRBJ2-2; 14 bases match TRBD2. The sequences come from peripheral blood mononuclear cells (PBMCs), collected when the disease was refractory, from a patient treated with antithyroid drugs. In DNA, the CDR3 is TGTGCCAGCAGTTTTTATCTGGGACTAGCGGGAGACAACCCCGGGGAGCTGTTTTTT. The encoded protein is CASSFYLGLAGDNPGELFF.